The source of this T cell receptor beta chain is a study of STAT5B mutations in CD4+ large granular lymphocyte leukemia (dated 2022 in TCRdb). A note on the overall study: Among healthy controls, the CDR3 'QG' motif was associated with a particular HLA allele. TCRbeta repertoires of CD4+ T-cell large granular lymphocyte leukemia patients were compared with those of healthy blood donors. Flow cytometry on FACSCanto II or FACSVerse showed that the purified fractions were more than 95% pure among lymphocytes. Overall study results and their limits: Main leukemic clonotypes were private to each patient, although approximately 25% appeared at low frequency in other patients' non-leukemic repertoires. Compared with healthy CD4+ repertoires, CD4-sorted patient repertoires appeared more clonal, and this difference remained even after the putative leukemic clones were removed. The data were not HLA-matched, and the relatively small sample size could explain the higher clonality seen in CD4+ compared with CD8+ T-LGLL.

A note on this clone: No antigen is known for it. There are no base qualities to consult, and no much larger clone falls within one base.

Buffy coats from roughly 37 blood donors, supplied by the Finnish Red Cross blood service, were used as healthy controls. All TCR-sequenced material derived from peripheral blood: patient blood samples and healthy donor buffy coats. Peripheral blood mononuclear cells were isolated by Ficoll-Hypaque gradient centrifugation. Magnetic purification was used to isolate CD4+ cells from the buffy coats of the healthy controls. The Gentra Puregene Cell and Tissue kit was used for genomic DNA extraction, and quantification was performed on a Qubit 2.0 fluorometer. The immunoSEQ assay at survey resolution was used to sequence TCRbeta rearrangements from genomic DNA. On the study's bioinformatics: In the TCR sequencing data, the lowest productive clonotype frequency that could be detected was 2.59 x 10-5. Only productive TCRbeta rearrangements, defined as complete and in-frame sequences, were included in the analyses. Clonality for each sample was calculated as Simpson clonality in the immunoSEQ Analyzer version 3.0. Clones were grouped by frequency into very rare, small, medium, large (1-20%) or hyperexpanded (>20%) categories. Generation probabilities were estimated with OLGA 1.2.3, V-gene circos plots were made with VDJtools, specificities were searched in VDJdb, and CDR3 motifs were identified with GLIPH. TCRdb stores this immuneACCESS table with in-frame sequences only. Part of the clones is absent; in the studies checked, under half of the shortfall reflects unresolved V genes, and no reason is known for the rest. Clone size and the V and J calls come from that table; the DNA yielded D and trimming. The sample contains about 29,000 clones, more than 60% of them found a single time. The top ten constitute about 1.1% of the sample.

The sequence came from a human donor in good health. Sequencing used CD4+ T cells from blood buffy coats.

Here the CDR3 is given as CASSLMTGEADTQYF. The bases are TGTGCCAGCAGCTTGATGACAGGGGAAGCAGATACGCAGTATTTT. The chain employs TRBV7-8 and TRBJ2-3; a stretch of 8 junction bases matches TRBD1. The CDR3 runs 15 amino acids, cysteine and phenylalanine included. The read is trimmed to its CDR3 DNA, 45 bases read in frame from base 1. The CDR1 and CDR2 encoded by the germline V gene are SGHVS and FQNEAQ. Trimmed from V: 3 bases; trimmed from J: 4 bases; junction bases lacking a gene match: 6. Here the CDR3 is joined to the reference TRBV7-8 and TRBJ2-3 genes, and the full variable domain is: GAGVSQSPRYKVAKRGQDVALRCDPISGHVSLFWYQQALGQGPEFLTYFQNEAQLDKSGLPSDRFFAERPEGSVSTLKIQRTQQEDSAVYLCASSLMTGEADTQYFGPGTRLTVL.